The clone carrying this TCR beta chain was seen a few times. The sample originates from a study of blood T cell repertoires in COVID-19. For the study at large: PBMCs, B-cell-depleted T cells, or T cells were the source of the cDNA or gDNA that made up the material.

Per the original data handling: Reference gene primer amplification yielded estimated nucleated cell counts. Here immunoSEQ multiplex PCR was the method, and the copy in TCRdb shows in-frame clones only, minus some. V, J and clone size are taken as reported in that table, and D and trimming were inferred from the DNA itself. The sample contains approximately 390,000 clones, approximately 90% of which appear only once. The germline V gene encodes CDR1 SGHNT and CDR2 YENEEA. The CDR3 has 13 amino acids. The junction had 1 base not matched to a gene; V was cut back by 3 bases and J by 3 bases. The sequence was collected from a woman in her forties or fifties who had recovered from COVID-19. The chain has TRBV11-3 and TRBJ1-1; TRBD1 aligns across 7 bases. The sample taken for sequencing was PBMCs or T cells enriched from blood (not recorded which). CDR3 sequence: CASSFQGDTEAFF. For the CDR3, the DNA is TGTGCCAGCAGCTTCCAGGGGGACACTGAAGCTTTCTTT.